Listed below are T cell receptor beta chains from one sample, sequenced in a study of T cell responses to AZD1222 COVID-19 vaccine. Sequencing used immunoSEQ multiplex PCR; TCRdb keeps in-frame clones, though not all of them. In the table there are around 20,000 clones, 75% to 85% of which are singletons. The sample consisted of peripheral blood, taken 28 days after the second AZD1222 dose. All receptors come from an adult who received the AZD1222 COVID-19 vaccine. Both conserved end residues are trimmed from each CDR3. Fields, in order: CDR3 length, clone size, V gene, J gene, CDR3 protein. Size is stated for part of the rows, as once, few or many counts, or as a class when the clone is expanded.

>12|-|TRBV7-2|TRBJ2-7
ASSPLGGDYEQY
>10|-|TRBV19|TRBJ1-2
ASSAQGWGYT
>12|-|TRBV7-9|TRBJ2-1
ASSLAGRYGEQF
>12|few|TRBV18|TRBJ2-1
ASSVGQAYNEQF
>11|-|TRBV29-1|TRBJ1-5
SALVNSNQPQH
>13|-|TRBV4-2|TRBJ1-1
ASSQEGAAATEAF
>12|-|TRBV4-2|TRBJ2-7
ASSHTGDSREQY
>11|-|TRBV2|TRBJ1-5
ASGRGPNQPQH
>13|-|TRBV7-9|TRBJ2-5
ASSLEIGQAETQY
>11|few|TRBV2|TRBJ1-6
ASIDRRSSPLH
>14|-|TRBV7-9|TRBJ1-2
ASSLDGRITNYGYT
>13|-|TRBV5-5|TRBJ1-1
ASSPPAQGNTEAF
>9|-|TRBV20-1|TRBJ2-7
SAGLTYEQY
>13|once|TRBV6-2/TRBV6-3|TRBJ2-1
ASSFQDSSYNEQF
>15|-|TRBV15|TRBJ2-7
ATSKTSGRGSSYEQY
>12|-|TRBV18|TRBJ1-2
ASSPPLEGYGYT
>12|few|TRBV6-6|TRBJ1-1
ASSQTTGAREAF
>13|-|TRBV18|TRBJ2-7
ASSFKREGLDEQY
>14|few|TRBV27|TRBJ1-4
ASSSPTSDRDEKLF
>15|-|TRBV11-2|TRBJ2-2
ASRTPRGGRFTGELF
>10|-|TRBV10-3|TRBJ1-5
AISGGDQPQH
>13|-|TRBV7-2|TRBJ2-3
ASSLEASRTDTQY
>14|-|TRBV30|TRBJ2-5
ASTLRAGLYQETQY
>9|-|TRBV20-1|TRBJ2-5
SARDQETQY
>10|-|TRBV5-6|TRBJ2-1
ASSLPLTEQF
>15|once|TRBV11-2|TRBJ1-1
ASSLDYTGAMNTEAF
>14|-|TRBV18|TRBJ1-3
ASSPLTGGSGNTIY
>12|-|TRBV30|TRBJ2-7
AWSRGPSSYEQY
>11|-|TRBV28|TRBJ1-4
ASSLVGGEKLF
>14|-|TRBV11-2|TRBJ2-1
ASSPTGTGILHEQF
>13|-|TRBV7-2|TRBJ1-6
ASSQDAGGDSPLH
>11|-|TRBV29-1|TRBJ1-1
SSGTEPFGEAF
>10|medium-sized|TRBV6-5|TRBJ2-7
ASSTGFYEQY
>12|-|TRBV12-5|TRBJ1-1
ASGFPTEFTEAF
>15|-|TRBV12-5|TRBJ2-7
ASGLVLGTSVYYEQY
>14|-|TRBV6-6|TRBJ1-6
ASSYFSGDTDSPLH
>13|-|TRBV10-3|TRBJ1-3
AITPGGFSGNTIY
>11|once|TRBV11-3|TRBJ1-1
ASSSSREAEAF
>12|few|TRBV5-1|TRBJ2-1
ASSLGQVGDEQF
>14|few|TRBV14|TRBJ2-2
ASSQIAGVIAGELF
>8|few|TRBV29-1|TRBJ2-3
SVDTDTQY
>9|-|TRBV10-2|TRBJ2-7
ASRWGTGQY
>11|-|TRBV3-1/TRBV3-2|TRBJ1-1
ASSQEGGTEAF
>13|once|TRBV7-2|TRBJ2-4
ASSLLESSKNIQY
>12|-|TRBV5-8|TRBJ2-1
ASSRDSQGNEQF
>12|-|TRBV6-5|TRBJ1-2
ASSFTGQMGGYT
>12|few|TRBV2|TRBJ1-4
ATKYRVHNEKLF
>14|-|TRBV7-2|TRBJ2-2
ASSYLSLAGTGELF
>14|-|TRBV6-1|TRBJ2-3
ASSEHGSGYTDTQY
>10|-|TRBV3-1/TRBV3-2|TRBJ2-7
ASSPGTYEQY
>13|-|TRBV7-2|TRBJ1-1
ASSLYSSTALEAF
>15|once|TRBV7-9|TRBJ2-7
ASSSMGTGGLVYEQY
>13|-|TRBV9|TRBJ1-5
ASSPEGLGGQPQH
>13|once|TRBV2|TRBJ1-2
ASSEEPGVRYGYT
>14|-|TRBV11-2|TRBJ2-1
ASSLDWIGTGHEQF
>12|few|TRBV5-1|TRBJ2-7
ASSLTGASYEQY
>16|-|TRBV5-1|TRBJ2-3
ASSLVGWGAALTDTQY
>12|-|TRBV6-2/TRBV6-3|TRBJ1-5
ASSQQVSNQPQH
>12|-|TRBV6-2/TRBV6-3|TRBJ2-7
ASSLGQGASEQY